This T cell receptor (beta chain) appears in the sequencing data of a study of blood T cell repertoires in COVID-19. The V and J ends lost 3 bases and 3 bases respectively, with 18 bases between them. The CDR3 is 16 amino acids. Looked up from germline, CDR1 is SGHVS and CDR2 is FNYEAQ. Using immunoSEQ multiplex PCR, the repertoire was profiled, and TCRdb retains in-frame clones only, with some absent. The data contain 40,000 to 60,000 clones, about 88% of them singletons. Source material: peripheral blood. This chain connects TRBV7-6 to TRBJ2-7, with TRBD2 as a possible D gene (7 bases). This receptor was identified in a man in his forties or fifties with active COVID-19. DNA of the CDR3: TGTGCCAGCAGCTTGGGGCGGGGAGGGGGATTCTACGAGCAGTACTTC. Encoded protein: CASSLGRGGGFYEQYF.